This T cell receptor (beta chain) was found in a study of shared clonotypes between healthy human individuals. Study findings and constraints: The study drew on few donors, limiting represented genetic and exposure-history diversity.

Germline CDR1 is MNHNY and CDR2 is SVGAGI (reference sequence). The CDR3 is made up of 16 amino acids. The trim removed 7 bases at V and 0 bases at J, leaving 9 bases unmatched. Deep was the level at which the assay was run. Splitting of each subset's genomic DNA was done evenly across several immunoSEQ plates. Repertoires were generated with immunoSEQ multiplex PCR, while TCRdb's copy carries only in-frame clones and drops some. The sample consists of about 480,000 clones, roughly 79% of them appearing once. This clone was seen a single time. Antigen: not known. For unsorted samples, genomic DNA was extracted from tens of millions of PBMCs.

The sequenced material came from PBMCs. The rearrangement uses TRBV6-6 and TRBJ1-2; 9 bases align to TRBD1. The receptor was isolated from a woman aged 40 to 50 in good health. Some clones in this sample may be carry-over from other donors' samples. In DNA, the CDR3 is TGTGCCAGCACATCCTCTCGGACAGGGGCTAACTATGGCTACACCTTC. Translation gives CASTSSRTGANYGYTF.